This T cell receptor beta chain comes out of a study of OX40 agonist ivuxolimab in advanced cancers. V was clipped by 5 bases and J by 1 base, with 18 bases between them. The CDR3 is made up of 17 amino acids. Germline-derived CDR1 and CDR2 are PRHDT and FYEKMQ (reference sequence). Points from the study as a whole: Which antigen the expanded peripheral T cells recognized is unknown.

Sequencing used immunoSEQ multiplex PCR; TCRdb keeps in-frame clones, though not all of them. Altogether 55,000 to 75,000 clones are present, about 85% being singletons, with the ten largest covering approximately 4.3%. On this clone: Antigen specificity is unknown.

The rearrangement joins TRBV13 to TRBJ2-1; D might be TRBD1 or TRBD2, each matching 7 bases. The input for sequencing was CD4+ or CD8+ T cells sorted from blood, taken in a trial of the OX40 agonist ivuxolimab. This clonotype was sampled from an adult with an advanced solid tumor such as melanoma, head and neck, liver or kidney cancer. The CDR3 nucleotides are TGTGCCAGCAGCCCCAGGGGGGGGCCCGTATCCTACAATGAGCAGTTCTTC. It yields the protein CASSPRGGPVSYNEQFF.